The subject of this entry is one TCR beta chain. The antigen is not known. This specimen comes from a study of response to subunit inactivated influenza vaccine. TCRdb processed the RT-PCR reads anew with MiXCR; each CDR3 protein has one entry. The table lists around 520,000 distinct CDR3 sequences, about 12% of them singletons. Study-level results: Only a handful of new T cells, the authors suggested, are recruited with each seasonal influenza vaccination.

CDR1 and CDR2 from the germline V gene are MNHEY and SVGAGI. The CDR3 totals 17 residues. V lost 1 base and J lost 4; bases outside the gene matches: 11. The chain uses TRBV6-5 and TRBJ1-2; TRBD1 agrees at 8 bases. The sample was PBMCs from blood, taken on the day of vaccination. The TCR was taken from a man aged 45 to 65 who received an inactivated influenza vaccine. This CDR3 is CASSYWDRDRNLYGYTF. DNA for the CDR3: TGTGCCAGCAGTTACTGGGACCGGGACAGGAACCTCTATGGCTACACCTTC.